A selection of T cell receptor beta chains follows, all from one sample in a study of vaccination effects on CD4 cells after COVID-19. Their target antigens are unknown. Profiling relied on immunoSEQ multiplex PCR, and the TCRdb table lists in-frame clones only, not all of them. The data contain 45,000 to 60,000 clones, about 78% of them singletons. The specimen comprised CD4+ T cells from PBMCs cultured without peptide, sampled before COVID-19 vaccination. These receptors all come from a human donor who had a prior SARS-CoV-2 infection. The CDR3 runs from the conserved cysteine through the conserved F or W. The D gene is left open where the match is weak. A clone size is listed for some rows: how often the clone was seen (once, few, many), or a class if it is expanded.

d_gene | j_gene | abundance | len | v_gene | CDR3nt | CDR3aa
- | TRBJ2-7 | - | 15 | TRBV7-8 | TGTGCCAGCAGCCCGGGAAGGACAAGCTCCTACGAGCAGTACTTC | CASSPGRTSSYEQYF
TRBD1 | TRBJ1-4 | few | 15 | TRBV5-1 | TGCGCCAGCAGCGCTGGACAGGGTGCCGATGAAAAACTGTTTTTT | CASSAGQGADEKLFF
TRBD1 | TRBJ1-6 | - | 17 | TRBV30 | TGTGCCTGGAGGGGATTTCGGACAGGAGTCTATAATTCACCCCTCCACTTT | CAWRGFRTGVYNSPLHF
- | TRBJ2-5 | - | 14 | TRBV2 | TGTGCCAGCAGTCCTCTAACTAGAATCCGGACCCAGTACTTC | CASSPLTRIRTQYF
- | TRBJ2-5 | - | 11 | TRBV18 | TGTGCCAGCTCCACAGATGGGACCCAGTACTTC | CASSTDGTQYF
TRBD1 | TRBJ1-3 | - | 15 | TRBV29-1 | TGCAGCGTGGTAATAACAGGGGGCTCTGGAAACACCATATATTTT | CSVVITGGSGNTIYF
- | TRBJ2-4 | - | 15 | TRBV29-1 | TGCAGCGTCGCCTACACGGGTGTAGCCAAAAACATTCAGTACTTC | CSVAYTGVAKNIQYF
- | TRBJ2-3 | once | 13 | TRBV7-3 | TGTGCCAGCAGCCGTGGGGGCACAGATACGCAGTATTTT | CASSRGGTDTQYF
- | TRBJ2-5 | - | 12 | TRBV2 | TGTGCCAGCAGGGCCAGGGTGGAGACCCAGTACTTC | CASRARVETQYF
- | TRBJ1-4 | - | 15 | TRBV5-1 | TGCGCCAGCAGCTGGGGGGAGACTAATAATGAAAAACTGTTTTTT | CASSWGETNNEKLFF